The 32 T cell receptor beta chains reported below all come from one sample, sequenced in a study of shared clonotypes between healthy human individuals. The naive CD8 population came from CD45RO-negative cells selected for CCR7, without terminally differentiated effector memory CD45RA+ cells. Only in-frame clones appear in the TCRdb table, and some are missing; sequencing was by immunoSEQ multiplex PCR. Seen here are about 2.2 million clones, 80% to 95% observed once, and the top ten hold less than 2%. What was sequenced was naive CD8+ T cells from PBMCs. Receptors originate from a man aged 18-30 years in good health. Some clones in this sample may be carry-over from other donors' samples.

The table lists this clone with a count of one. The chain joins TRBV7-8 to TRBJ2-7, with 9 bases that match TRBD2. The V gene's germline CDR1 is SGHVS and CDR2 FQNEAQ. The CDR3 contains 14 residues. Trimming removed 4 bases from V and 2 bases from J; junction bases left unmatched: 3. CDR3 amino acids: CASSSTSGAYEQYF. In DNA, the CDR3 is TGTGCCAGCAGCTCGACTAGCGGTGCCTACGAGCAGTACTTC.

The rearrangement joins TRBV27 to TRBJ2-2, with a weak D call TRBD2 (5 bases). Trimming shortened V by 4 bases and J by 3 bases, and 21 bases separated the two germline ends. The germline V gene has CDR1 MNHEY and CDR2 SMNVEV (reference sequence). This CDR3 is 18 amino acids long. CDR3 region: CASSSIAGGYTDTGELFF. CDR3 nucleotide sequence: TGTGCCAGCAGTTCAATTGCGGGTGGTTATACGGACACCGGGGAGCTGTTTTTT.

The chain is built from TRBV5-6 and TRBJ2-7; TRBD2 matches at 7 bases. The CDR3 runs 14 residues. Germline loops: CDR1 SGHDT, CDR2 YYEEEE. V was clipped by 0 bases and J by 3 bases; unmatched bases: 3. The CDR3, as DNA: TGTGCCAGCAGCTTGGAACTAGCGAACTACGAGCAGTACTTC. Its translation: CASSLELANYEQYF.

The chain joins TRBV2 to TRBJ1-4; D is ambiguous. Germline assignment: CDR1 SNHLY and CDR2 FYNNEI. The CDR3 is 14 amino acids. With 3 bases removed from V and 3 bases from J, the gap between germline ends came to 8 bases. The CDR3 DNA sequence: TGTGCCAGCAGTGATTGGCCGGCTAATGAAAAACTGTTTTTT. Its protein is CASSDWPANEKLFF.

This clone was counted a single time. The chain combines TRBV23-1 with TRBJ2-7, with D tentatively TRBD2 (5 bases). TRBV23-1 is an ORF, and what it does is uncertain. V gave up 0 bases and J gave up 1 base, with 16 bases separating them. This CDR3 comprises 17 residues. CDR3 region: CASSQSEGPLTSYEQYF. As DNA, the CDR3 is TGCGCCAGCAGTCAATCCGAGGGCCCTCTAACTTCCTACGAGCAGTACTTC.

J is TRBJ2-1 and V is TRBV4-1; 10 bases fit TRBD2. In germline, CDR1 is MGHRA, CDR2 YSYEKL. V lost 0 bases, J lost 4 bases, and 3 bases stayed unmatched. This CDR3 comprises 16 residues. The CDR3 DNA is TGCGCCAGCAGCCAAGATCTAGCGGGAGCGTACAATGAGCAGTTCTTC. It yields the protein CASSQDLAGAYNEQFF.

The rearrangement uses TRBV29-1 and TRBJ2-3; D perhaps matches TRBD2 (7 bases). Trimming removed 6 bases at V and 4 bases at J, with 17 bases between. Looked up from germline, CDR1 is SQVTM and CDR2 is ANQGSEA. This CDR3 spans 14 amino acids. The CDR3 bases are TGCAGCGTAAGAGGGGGGGTTAGGTCAGATACGCAGTATTTT. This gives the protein CSVRGGVRSDTQYF.

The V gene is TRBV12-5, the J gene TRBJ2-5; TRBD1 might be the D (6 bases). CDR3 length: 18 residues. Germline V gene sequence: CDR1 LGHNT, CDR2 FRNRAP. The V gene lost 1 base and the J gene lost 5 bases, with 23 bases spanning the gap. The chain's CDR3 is CASGLGDDRFTPFETQYF. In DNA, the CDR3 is TGTGCTAGTGGTTTGGGCGACGACAGGTTTACCCCTTTCGAGACCCAGTACTTC.

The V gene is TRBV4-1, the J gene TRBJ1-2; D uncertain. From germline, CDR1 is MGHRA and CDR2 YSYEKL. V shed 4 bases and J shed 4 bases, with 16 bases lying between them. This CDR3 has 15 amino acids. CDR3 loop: CASSRTPRSTYGYTF. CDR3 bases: TGCGCCAGCAGCCGAACCCCCCGGTCTACCTATGGCTACACCTTC.

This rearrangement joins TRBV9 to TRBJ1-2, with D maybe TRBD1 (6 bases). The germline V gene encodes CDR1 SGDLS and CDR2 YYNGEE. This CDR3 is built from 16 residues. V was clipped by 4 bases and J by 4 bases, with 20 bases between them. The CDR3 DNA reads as TGTGCCAGCAGCCAGACGAGGCAGGGGCAAGGCTATGGCTACACCTTC. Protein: CASSQTRQGQGYGYTF.

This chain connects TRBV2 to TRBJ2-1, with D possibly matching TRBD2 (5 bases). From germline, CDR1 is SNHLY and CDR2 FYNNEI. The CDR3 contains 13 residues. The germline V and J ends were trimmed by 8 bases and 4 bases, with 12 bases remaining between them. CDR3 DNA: TGTGCCAGCCTGGGGATAGCGTACAATGAGCAGTTCTTC. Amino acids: CASLGIAYNEQFF.

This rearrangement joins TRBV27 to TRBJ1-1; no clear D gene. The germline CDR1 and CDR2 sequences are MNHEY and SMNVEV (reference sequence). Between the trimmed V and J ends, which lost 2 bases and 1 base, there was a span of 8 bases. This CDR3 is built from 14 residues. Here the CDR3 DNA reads TGTGCCAGCAGTTTAGCTCTTGGGAACACTGAAGCTTTCTTT. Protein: CASSLALGNTEAFF.

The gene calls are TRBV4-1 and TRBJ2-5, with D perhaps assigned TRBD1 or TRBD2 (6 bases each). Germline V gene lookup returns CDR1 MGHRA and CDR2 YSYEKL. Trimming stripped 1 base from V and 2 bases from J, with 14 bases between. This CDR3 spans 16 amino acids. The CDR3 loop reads CASSQVGGRTQETQYF. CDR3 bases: TGCGCCAGCAGCCAAGTAGGGGGGCGAACTCAAGAGACCCAGTACTTC.

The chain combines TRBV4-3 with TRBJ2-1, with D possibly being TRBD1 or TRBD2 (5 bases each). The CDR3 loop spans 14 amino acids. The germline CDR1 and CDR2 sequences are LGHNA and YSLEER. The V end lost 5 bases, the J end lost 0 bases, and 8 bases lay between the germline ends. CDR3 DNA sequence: TGCGCCAGCAGCGGGGGTAGCTCCTACAATGAGCAGTTCTTC. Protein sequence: CASSGGSSYNEQFF.

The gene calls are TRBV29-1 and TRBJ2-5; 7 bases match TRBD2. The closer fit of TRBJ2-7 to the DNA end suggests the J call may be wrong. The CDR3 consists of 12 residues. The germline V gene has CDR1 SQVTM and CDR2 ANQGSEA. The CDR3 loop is CSVDERGYEQYF. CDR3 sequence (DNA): TGCAGCGTTGATGAGCGGGGTTACGAGCAGTACTTC.

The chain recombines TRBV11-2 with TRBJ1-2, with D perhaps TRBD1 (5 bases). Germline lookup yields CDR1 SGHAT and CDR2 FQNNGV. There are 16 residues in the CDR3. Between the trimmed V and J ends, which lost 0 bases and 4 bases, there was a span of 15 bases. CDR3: CASSLDWAGAAYGYTF. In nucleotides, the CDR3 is TGTGCCAGCAGCTTAGATTGGGCCGGGGCAGCCTATGGCTACACCTTC. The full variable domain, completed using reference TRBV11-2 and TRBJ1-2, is EAGVAQSPRYKIIEKRQSVAFWCNPISGHATLYWYQQILGQGPKLLIQFQNNGVVDDSQLPKDRFSAERLKGVDSTLKIQPAKLEDSAVYLCASSLDWAGAAYGYTFGSGTRLTVV.

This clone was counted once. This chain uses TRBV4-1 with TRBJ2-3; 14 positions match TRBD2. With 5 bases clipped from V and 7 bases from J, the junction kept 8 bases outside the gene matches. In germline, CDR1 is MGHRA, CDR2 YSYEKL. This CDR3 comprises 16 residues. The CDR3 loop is CASSAGTSGSRNTQYF. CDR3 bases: TGCGCCAGCAGCGCCGGGACTAGCGGGAGCAGGAATACGCAGTATTTT.

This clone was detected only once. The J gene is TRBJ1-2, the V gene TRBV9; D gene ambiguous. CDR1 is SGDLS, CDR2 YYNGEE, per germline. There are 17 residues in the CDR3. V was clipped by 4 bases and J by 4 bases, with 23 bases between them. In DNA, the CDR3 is TGTGCCAGCAGCCTAAGCACAGCTGGAGTAACCAGCTATGGCTACACCTTC. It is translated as CASSLSTAGVTSYGYTF.

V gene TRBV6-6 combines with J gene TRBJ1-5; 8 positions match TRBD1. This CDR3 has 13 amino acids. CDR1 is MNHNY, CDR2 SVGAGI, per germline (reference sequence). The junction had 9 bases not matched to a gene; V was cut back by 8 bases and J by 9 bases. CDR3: CASFSGGAMPQHF. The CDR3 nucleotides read TGTGCCAGCTTTTCAGGGGGCGCGATGCCCCAGCATTTT.

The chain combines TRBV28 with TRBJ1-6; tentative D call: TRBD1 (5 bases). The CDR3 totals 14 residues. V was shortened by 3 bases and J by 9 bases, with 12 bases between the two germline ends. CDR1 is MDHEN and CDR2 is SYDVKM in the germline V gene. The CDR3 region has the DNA TGTGCCAGCAGTTTTCCGGGGACTTCTTCACCCCTCCACTTT. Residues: CASSFPGTSSPLHF.

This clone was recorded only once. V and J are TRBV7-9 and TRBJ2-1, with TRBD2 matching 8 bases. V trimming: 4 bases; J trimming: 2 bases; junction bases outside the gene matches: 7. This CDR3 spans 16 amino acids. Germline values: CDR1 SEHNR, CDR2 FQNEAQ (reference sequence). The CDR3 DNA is TGTGCCAGCAGCTCCGAGCTAGCGGGCCCCTACAATGAGCAGTTCTTC. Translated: CASSSELAGPYNEQFF. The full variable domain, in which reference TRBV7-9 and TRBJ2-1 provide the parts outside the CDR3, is DTGVSQNPRHKITKRGQNVTFRCDPISEHNRLYWYRQTLGQGPEFLTYFQNEAQLEKSRLLSDRFSAERPKGSFSTLEIQRTEQGDSAMYLCASSSELAGPYNEQFFGPGTRLTVL.

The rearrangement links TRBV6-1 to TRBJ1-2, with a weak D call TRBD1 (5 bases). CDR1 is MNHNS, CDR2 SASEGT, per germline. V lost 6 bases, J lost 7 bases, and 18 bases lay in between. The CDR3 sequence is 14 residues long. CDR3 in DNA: TGTGCCAGCAGAAACCGGGACCCTGGACGTGGCTACACCTTC. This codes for CASRNRDPGRGYTF.

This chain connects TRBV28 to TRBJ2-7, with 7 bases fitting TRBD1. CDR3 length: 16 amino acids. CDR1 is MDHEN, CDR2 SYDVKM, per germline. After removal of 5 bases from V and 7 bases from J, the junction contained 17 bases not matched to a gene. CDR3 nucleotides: TGTGCCAGCAGTACCTCTCTGGAAGGGGGCGTAGATGAGCAGTACTTC. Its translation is CASSTSLEGGVDEQYF.

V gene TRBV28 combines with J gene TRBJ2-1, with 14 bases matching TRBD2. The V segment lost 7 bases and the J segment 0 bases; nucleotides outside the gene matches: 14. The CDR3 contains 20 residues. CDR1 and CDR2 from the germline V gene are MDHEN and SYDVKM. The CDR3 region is CASTLLFGTSGSSSYNEQFF. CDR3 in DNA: TGTGCCAGCACCCTTTTGTTCGGGACTAGCGGGAGCAGCTCCTACAATGAGCAGTTCTTC.

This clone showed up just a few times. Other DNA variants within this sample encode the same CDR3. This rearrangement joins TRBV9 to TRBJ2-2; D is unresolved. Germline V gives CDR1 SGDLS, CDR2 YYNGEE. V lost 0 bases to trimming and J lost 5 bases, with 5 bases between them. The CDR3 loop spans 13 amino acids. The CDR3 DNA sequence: TGTGCCAGCAGCGTAGTTGGGACCGGGGAGCTGTTTTTT. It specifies CASSVVGTGELFF.

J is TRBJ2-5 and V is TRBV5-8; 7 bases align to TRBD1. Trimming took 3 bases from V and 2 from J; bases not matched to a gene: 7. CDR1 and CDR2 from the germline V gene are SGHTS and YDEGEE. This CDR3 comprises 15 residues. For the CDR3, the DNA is TGTGCCAGCAGCTGGGGACAGAACTCTCAAGAGACCCAGTACTTC. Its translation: CASSWGQNSQETQYF.

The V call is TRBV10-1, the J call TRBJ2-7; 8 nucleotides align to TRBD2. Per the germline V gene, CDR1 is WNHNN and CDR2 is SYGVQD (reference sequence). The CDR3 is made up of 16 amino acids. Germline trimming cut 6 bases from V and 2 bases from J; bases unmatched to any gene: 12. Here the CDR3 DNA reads TGCGCCAGCAGCCCAGGAGCGGGAGTAAGGCCCTACGAGCAGTACTTC. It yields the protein CASSPGAGVRPYEQYF.

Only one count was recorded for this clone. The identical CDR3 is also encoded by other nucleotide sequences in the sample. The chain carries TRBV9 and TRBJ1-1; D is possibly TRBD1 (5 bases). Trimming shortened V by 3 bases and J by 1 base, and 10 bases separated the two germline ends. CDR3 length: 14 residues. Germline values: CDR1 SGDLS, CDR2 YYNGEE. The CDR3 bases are TGTGCCAGCAGCGCCCGCGGGGGGAACACTGAAGCTTTCTTT. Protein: CASSARGGNTEAFF.

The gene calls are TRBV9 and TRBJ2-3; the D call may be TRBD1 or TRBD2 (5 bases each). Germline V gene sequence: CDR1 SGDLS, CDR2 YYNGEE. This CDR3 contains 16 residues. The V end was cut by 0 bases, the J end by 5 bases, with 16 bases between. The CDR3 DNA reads TGTGCCAGCAGCGTAGTTGGGACGGTTGTCGGAGATACGCAGTATTTT. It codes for CASSVVGTVVGDTQYF.

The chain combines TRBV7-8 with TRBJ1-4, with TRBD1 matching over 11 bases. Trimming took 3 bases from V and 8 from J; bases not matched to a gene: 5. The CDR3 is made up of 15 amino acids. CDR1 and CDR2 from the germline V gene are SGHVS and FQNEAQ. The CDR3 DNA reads TGTGCCAGCAGCTTGGGACAGGGGGTTTTCGAAAAACTGTTTTTT. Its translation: CASSLGQGVFEKLFF.

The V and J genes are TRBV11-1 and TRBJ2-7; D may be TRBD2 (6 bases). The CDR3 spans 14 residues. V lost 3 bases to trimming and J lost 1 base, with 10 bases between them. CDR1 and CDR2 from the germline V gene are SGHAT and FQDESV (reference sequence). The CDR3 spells CASSFVSGSYEQYF. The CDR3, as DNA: TGTGCCAGCAGCTTCGTTAGCGGTTCCTACGAGCAGTACTTC.

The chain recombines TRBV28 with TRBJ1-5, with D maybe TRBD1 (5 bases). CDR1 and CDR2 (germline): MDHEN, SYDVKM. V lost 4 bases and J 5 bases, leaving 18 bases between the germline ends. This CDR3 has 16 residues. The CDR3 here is CASSSLWGGEHQPQHF. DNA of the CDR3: TGTGCCAGCAGTTCCCTCTGGGGGGGGGAACATCAGCCCCAGCATTTT.